This T cell receptor beta chain was recorded in a study of T cells after yellow fever vaccination. Researchers made TCR cDNA using 5'RACE template switching, and this step added a universal primer site and UMIs. MiXCR, applied by TCRdb to the 5' RACE reads, yields one record per CDR3 protein. The sample shows about 510,000 distinct CDR3 sequences, roughly 22% of them seen only once. This clonotype was seen a handful of times. Antigen specificity is unknown. Broader study findings: Clones from primary vaccination mostly reappeared after the booster (approximately 96% CD4, approximately 86% CD8).

V gave up 9 bases and J gave up 3 bases; unmatched junction bases: 14. This CDR3 is built from 17 residues. Germline assignment: CDR1 KGHDR and CDR2 SFDVKD. The chain has TRBV24-1 and TRBJ2-3; 10 nucleotides agree with TRBD2. The material sequenced was PBMCs, taken 21 days after the first yellow fever vaccination. The sequence came from a man between 18 and 35 years old who received the YFV17D yellow fever vaccine. DNA for the CDR3: TGTGCCACCGAGGTTAAAGAAGGGACTAGCGTTACAGATACGCAGTATTTT. It translates to CATEVKEGTSVTDTQYF.